This note documents a single T cell receptor beta chain sequence. Its target is not known. These data are taken from a study of lymphopenia after photon versus proton radiotherapy. Study results and limitations: Relative stability marked proton patients; photon patients lost diversity and naive cells. Post-nadir TCR diversity decline inversely tracked overall survival among those who died. Only patients who died were analyzed for survival; proton advantage is unproven. Post-nadir diversity loss with photons came from oligoclonal expansion, particularly CD8+ Temra cells.

Repertoires were generated with immunoSEQ multiplex PCR, while TCRdb's copy carries only in-frame clones and drops some. Here the sample spans 20,000 or so clones, 84% being singletons. Trimming shortened V by 0 bases and J by 0 bases, and 9 bases separated the two germline ends. CDR3 size: 16 residues. Germline V lookup: CDR1 LNHNV, CDR2 YYDKDF (reference sequence). The chain links TRBV15 to TRBJ1-5, with a weak D call TRBD1 (5 bases). This specimen was peripheral blood, taken from a patient treated with photon-based radiotherapy. The source is a woman aged 45-65 years with pancreatic cancer. The CDR3 loop reads CATSRDLQASNQPQHF. The CDR3 DNA reads TGTGCCACCAGCAGAGATCTACAGGCTAGCAATCAGCCCCAGCATTTT.